A selection of T cell receptor beta chains follows, all from one sample in a study of cytomegalovirus exposure and HLA in healthy donors. The assay was immunoSEQ multiplex PCR, and TCRdb's table has in-frame clones only and misses some. The profile shows 80,000 or so clones, more than 50% of them singletons. Sample: PBMCs. Receptor source: a male donor in good health and CMV-seropositive. CDR3s include the opening cysteine and the closing phenylalanine or tryptophan. D genes are given only for firm matches. Size is stated for part of the rows, as once, few or many counts, or as a class when the clone is expanded.

CDR3	DNA	V	J	length	size	D
CATSPRDRLIRSNQPQHF	TGTGCCACCAGCCCCCGGGACAGGTTGATAAGGAGCAATCAGCCCCAGCATTTT	TRBV15	TRBJ1-5	18	few	TRBD1
CATSARGQETQYF	TGTGCCACCTCAGCACGGGGCCAAGAGACCCAGTACTTC	TRBV10-3	TRBJ2-5	13	.	.
CASTRTGGWDTQYF	TGTGCCAGCACCCGGACAGGGGGCTGGGATACGCAGTATTTT	TRBV7-9	TRBJ2-3	14	.	TRBD1
CASSSYGTEALFYGYTF	TGTGCCAGCAGCTCTTACGGGACAGAGGCACTATTCTATGGCTACACCTTC	TRBV5-4	TRBJ1-2	17	once	TRBD1
CASSSPEGSGSKNEQFF	TGTGCCAGCAGCTCACCGGAGGGAAGCGGGAGTAAGAATGAGCAGTTCTTC	TRBV5-4	TRBJ2-1	17	.	TRBD2
CASSQTGDRDQPQHF	TGTGCCAGCAGCCAGACAGGGGATCGGGACCAGCCCCAGCATTTT	TRBV7-2	TRBJ1-5	15	.	TRBD1
CASSEGFSRDTQYF	TGTGCCAGTAGTGAGGGCTTTTCGAGGGATACGCAGTATTTT	TRBV19	TRBJ2-3	14	.	.
CASGPGPRGETQYF	TGTGCCAGTGGCCCAGGGCCCCGGGGGGAGACCCAGTACTTC	TRBV19	TRBJ2-5	14	.	.
CAWKGQGVNEQFF	TGTGCCTGGAAGGGGCAGGGTGTCAATGAGCAGTTCTTC	TRBV30	TRBJ2-1	13	.	.
CASTGDGNTIYF	TGTGCCAGCACCGGAGATGGAAACACCATATATTTT	TRBV4-2	TRBJ1-3	12	few	.
CASRFALRRGGETQYF	TGTGCAAGTCGCTTCGCTCTCAGGAGGGGCGGAGAGACCCAGTACTTC	TRBV12-2	TRBJ2-5	16	few	.
CATKRENYGYTF	TGTGCCACGAAAAGGGAGAACTATGGCTACACCTTC	TRBV6-5	TRBJ1-2	12	few	.
CARSLPGPRELFF	TGTGCCAGAAGCTTACCTGGCCCCAGGGAGCTGTTTTTT	TRBV5-3	TRBJ2-2	13	.	.
CASSSSGTPTEAFF	TGTGCCAGCAGCTCTTCGGGAACTCCCACTGAAGCTTTCTTT	TRBV7-6	TRBJ1-1	14	.	.
CASSDRGYYEQYF	TGTGCCAGCAGTGACAGGGGGTACTACGAGCAGTACTTC	TRBV27	TRBJ2-7	13	.	TRBD1